This TCR beta chain was sequenced in a study of shared clonotypes between healthy human individuals. Across the whole study: Contributing individuals were two females and a few males aged 18 to 49. Used for every donor were three CD4 naive, three CD4 memory, two CD8 naive and one CD8 memory plate.

The germline gives CDR1 PRHDT, CDR2 FYEKMQ (reference sequence). The V gene lost 3 bases and the J gene lost 2 bases, with 5 bases spanning the gap. The CDR3 consists of 13 residues. Concerning this clone: Its antigen is unidentified.

Profiling relied on immunoSEQ multiplex PCR, and the TCRdb table lists in-frame clones only, not all of them. Of a few million clones in the sample, over 90% were seen once. Overall study results and limits: Blood was the only sampled material, and tissue repertoires likely differ. The authors expected sequencing depth to affect clonotype sharing among donors.

The rearrangement joins TRBV13 to TRBJ1-3; D remains ambiguous. The specimen was naive CD4+ T cells from PBMCs. Subset indicated: CD45RA+ positively selected. This TCR was recovered from a man in his late teens or twenties in good health. Some clones in this sample may be carry-over from other donors' samples. The CDR3 DNA follows: TGTGCCAGCAGCTTGGAACCTGGAAACACCATATATTTT. Encoded protein: CASSLEPGNTIYF.